A selection of T cell receptor beta chains follows, all from one sample in a study of shared T cell receptors in the human thymus. This table comes from immunoSEQ multiplex PCR, and its TCRdb copy is limited to in-frame clones, with some not included. Among 550,000 to 800,000 clones listed, over 75% were seen once. These data were also reused for a study on human thymus T cells.

The sequenced sample was thymocytes. The origin of the receptors is a girl under two years old with a congenital heart defect. Both conserved end residues are part of each CDR3. D genes are given only for firm matches. The size field is filled for only some rows; it gives once, few, many or a size class.

v_gene: TRBV5-1
j_gene: TRBJ2-7
abundance: .
d_gene: TRBD1
CDR3aa: CASSYRDRGRGGEQYF
CDR3nt: TGCGCCAGCAGCTACCGGGACAGGGGGCGTGGGGGAGAGCAGTACTTC

v_gene: TRBV9
j_gene: TRBJ2-3
abundance: .
d_gene: .
CDR3aa: CASTRGGGPGDTQYF
CDR3nt: TGTGCCAGCACCCGCGGTGGCGGGCCGGGAGATACGCAGTATTTT

v_gene: TRBV9
j_gene: TRBJ1-3
abundance: .
d_gene: .
CDR3aa: CASRRGSTGNTIYF
CDR3nt: TGTGCCAGCAGGAGGGGGAGCACCGGAAACACCATATATTTT

v_gene: TRBV28
j_gene: TRBJ2-5
abundance: .
d_gene: TRBD2
CDR3aa: CASDHTGGAQETQYF
CDR3nt: TGTGCCAGCGATCATACGGGGGGGGCACAAGAGACCCAGTACTTC

v_gene: TRBV14
j_gene: TRBJ2-7
abundance: few
d_gene: TRBD1
CDR3aa: CASSQRGRDRGYEQYF
CDR3nt: TGTGCCAGCAGCCAAAGGGGCCGGGACAGAGGTTACGAGCAGTACTTC

v_gene: TRBV27
j_gene: TRBJ1-3
abundance: .
d_gene: TRBD1
CDR3aa: CASSLGAGTAGNTIYF
CDR3nt: TGTGCCAGCAGTTTAGGAGCCGGGACAGCTGGAAACACCATATATTTT

v_gene: TRBV5-5
j_gene: TRBJ2-7
abundance: .
d_gene: TRBD2
CDR3aa: CASSSVGLAGVNEQYF
CDR3nt: TGTGCCAGCAGCTCGGTAGGACTAGCGGGGGTCAACGAGCAGTACTTC

v_gene: TRBV4-3
j_gene: TRBJ1-2
abundance: .
d_gene: .
CDR3aa: CASSQDRVPKGRSNYGYTF
CDR3nt: TGCGCCAGCAGCCAAGATCGGGTCCCCAAGGGGAGGAGTAACTATGGCTACACCTTC

v_gene: TRBV7-8
j_gene: TRBJ1-1
abundance: .
d_gene: .
CDR3aa: CASSLGRDEAFF
CDR3nt: TGTGCCAGCAGCTTAGGACGGGATGAAGCTTTCTTT

v_gene: TRBV9
j_gene: TRBJ1-2
abundance: .
d_gene: .
CDR3aa: CASSTDTGSYGYTF
CDR3nt: TGTGCCAGCAGTACCGATACCGGGAGTTATGGCTACACCTTC

v_gene: TRBV6-1
j_gene: TRBJ1-4
abundance: .
d_gene: .
CDR3aa: CASRTAGGEKLFF
CDR3nt: TGTGCCAGCAGGACAGCGGGCGGTGAAAAACTGTTTTTT

v_gene: TRBV6-5
j_gene: TRBJ1-2
abundance: .
d_gene: .
CDR3aa: CASSYTRVRFGGYTF
CDR3nt: TGTGCCAGCAGTTATACCAGGGTCAGGTTCGGTGGCTACACCTTC